This T cell receptor beta chain was sequenced in a study of CD4 T cells in relation to SARS-CoV-2 and coronaviruses. As for the study in general: After 10 days of antigen culture, PBMC TCR beta CDR3s were sequenced. The negative reference was HIV-1 Nef peptide pool or peptide-free culture.

The assay was immunoSEQ multiplex PCR, and TCRdb's table has in-frame clones only and misses some. The table has roughly 21,000 clones, about three quarters seen once. CD4+ T cells from unexposed donors were obtained before the COVID-19 pandemic (2011-2018). After more than eight days of culture, CD4+ T cells were isolated. Worth noting for this clone: Its antigen is currently unknown.

The sequenced sample was CD4+ T cells from PBMCs, cultured in vitro. This clonotype was obtained from a human donor in good health.

In nucleotides, the CDR3 is TGCGCCAGCAGCTCGGGGGGGGGAGATTCACCCCTCCACTTT. It translates to CASSSGGGDSPLHF. The J gene is TRBJ1-6, the V gene TRBV5-1; maybe TRBD1 (5 bases). CDR1 is SGHRS and CDR2 is YFSETQ in the germline V gene. V lost 3 bases and J lost 8, with 12 bases in between. The CDR3 spans 14 residues.